Given below is one T cell receptor (beta chain) in context. Sequencing was done on patients that had shown CD8+CD57+ cell expansion by flow cytometry. The cohort consisted entirely of patients having severe acquired aplastic anemia. The source of the sample is a study of CD8+CD57+ T cells in acquired aplastic anemia. The V gene end was trimmed by 9 bases and the J gene end by 11 bases; junction bases not matched to a gene: 18. This CDR3 spans 15 amino acids. Germline V CDR1 and CDR2: LNHDA, SQIVND (reference sequence). Both TCR beta VDJ combination and CDR3 sequence profiling were carried out. Genomic DNA was the template for this profiling. Using its own MiXCR run on the reads, TCRdb lists one record per CDR3 protein. The sample yields fewer than 200,000 distinct CDR3 sequences, roughly 50% seen once.

The specimen sequenced was sorted CD4+, CD8+, or CD8+CD57+ T cells (not recorded which) from PBMCs. This receptor was identified in a human donor with aplastic anemia. The chain has TRBV19 and TRBJ2-5; 10 bases map to TRBD1. This CDR3 is CARGGGQGSTRTQYF. The CDR3 coding sequence is TGTGCCAGAGGGGGGGGACAGGGGTCTACTCGGACGCAGTACTTC. The full variable domain, rest sourced from reference TRBV19 and TRBJ2-5, is DGGITQSPKYLFRKEGQNVTLSCEQNLNHDAMYWYRQDPGQGLRLIYYSQIVNDFQKGDIAEGYSVSREKKESFPLTVTSAQKNPTAFYLCARGGGQGSTRTQYFGPGTRLLVL.